This entry lists 15 T cell receptor beta chains sequenced from one sample in a study of T-cell reconstitution after alpha-beta-depleted transplantation in children. This sample's TCRbeta library carried unique molecular identifier barcodes. TCRdb re-derived calls from the PCR reads in MiXCR, one entry per CDR3 protein. The profile shows some 600,000 distinct CDR3 sequences, 10% to 15% of them singletons. This sample comprised PBMCs, mostly from graft donor cells, obtained 360 days after TCRalphabeta/CD19-depleted stem cell transplant. The source of these receptors is a male patient aged 10-17 years who had a stem cell transplant for acute myeloid leukemia, so the T cells may come from the graft donor.

The V and J genes are TRBV4-2 and TRBJ2-7; no clear D. The V and J ends lost 2 bases and 3 bases respectively, with 20 bases between them. Germline CDR1 is LGHNA and CDR2 is YNFKEQ. The CDR3 consists of 17 residues. The CDR3 DNA follows: TGTGCCAGCAGCCAAAGGAACGCGGTCCTAGGTGGCTACGAGCAGTACTTC. Protein product: CASSQRNAVLGGYEQYF.

The table lists this clonotype with a few counts. The V and J genes are TRBV29-1 and TRBJ2-7; D gene ambiguous. CDR3 length equals 15 residues. V lost 0 bases, J lost 0 bases, and 12 bases lay in between. Germline lookup yields CDR1 SQVTM and CDR2 ANQGSEA. The CDR3 protein is CSVEDRATSSYEQYF. CDR3 sequence (DNA): TGCAGCGTTGAAGATCGGGCCACCAGCTCCTACGAGCAGTACTTC.

Points on this clonotype: At one end, the junction sequence differs from germline, possibly due to a read error. The V and J genes are TRBV20-1 and TRBJ2-7; D is unclear. In germline, CDR1 is DFQATT, CDR2 SNEGSKA (reference sequence). The length of the CDR3 is 11 residues. CDR3 in amino acids: CSARDQGSWAF. CDR3 nucleotides: TGCAGTGCTAGAGATCAAGGGTCGTGGGCCTTC.

This clonotype showed up many times. This rearrangement joins TRBV9 to TRBJ2-7; 7 nucleotides line up with TRBD1. There are 17 residues in the CDR3. V lost 0 bases, J lost 6 bases, and 15 bases stayed unmatched. The germline V gene has CDR1 SGDLS and CDR2 YYNGEE. The CDR3 DNA follows: TGTGCCAGCAGCGTAGCTCTATCCCTACAGGGGATTTTCGAGCAGTACGTC. Translating gives CASSVALSLQGIFEQYV.

The rearrangement joins TRBV6-1 to TRBJ2-3; 8 bases line up with TRBD1. J gave up 8 bases and V 7 bases, and 17 bases lay outside the gene matches. The germline V gene encodes CDR1 MNHNS and CDR2 SASEGT. This CDR3 spans 16 amino acids. The CDR3 nucleotides are TGTGCCAGCACCCTCTCCCCGACAGGGGTCCGCGGTACGCAGTATTTT. Its protein product is CASTLSPTGVRGTQYF.

The CDR3 coding sequence is TGTGCCAGCAGCTTAGCCGGCCAGGGCGTTAACGGTCAGCCCCAGCATTTT. This encodes CASSLAGQGVNGQPQHF. The rearrangement joins TRBV7-2 to TRBJ1-5; TRBD1 is a possible D gene (5 bases). The CDR3 covers 17 residues. Germline CDR1 SGHTA, CDR2 FQGNSA. With 0 bases removed from V and 6 bases from J, the gap between germline ends came to 18 bases.

The chain employs TRBV12-3 or TRBV12-4 and TRBJ2-5, with TRBD1 as a possible D gene (6 bases). The V gene lost 8 bases and the J gene lost 5 bases, with 12 bases spanning the gap. The CDR3 sequence is 12 residues long. The CDR3: CASSGVLETQYF. DNA for the CDR3: TGTGCCAGCTCAGGGGTCCTTGAGACCCAGTACTTC.

The chain joins TRBV28 to TRBJ2-7, with a possible D match to TRBD1 (6 bases). The V end was cut by 0 bases, the J end by 4 bases, with 13 bases between. Germline V gene lookup returns CDR1 MDHEN and CDR2 SYDVKM. CDR3 length equals 15 residues. CDR3 residues: CASSLWLGGAYEQYF. CDR3 nucleotide sequence: TGTGCCAGCAGTTTATGGCTAGGGGGTGCTTACGAGCAGTACTTC.

J is TRBJ1-5 and V is TRBV28; perhaps TRBD1 as D (5 bases). Germline V gives CDR1 MDHEN, CDR2 SYDVKM. Trimming took 0 bases from V and 1 from J, leaving 13 bases between them. The CDR3 is 17 residues long. The CDR3 is CASSLWGPGSSNQPQHF. The CDR3 DNA reads as TGTGCCAGCAGTTTATGGGGGCCAGGCTCCAGCAATCAGCCCCAGCATTTT.

This clonotype came up many times. This chain uses TRBV4-2 with TRBJ2-7, with 11 bases fitting TRBD2. CDR1 LGHNA and CDR2 YNFKEQ come from the germline V gene. This CDR3 is 14 amino acids long. The V gene end was trimmed by 5 bases and the J gene end by 5 bases; junction bases not matched to a gene: 5. CDR3 region: CASSSLAGANEQYF. For the CDR3, the DNA is TGTGCCAGCAGCTCACTAGCGGGAGCCAACGAGCAGTACTTC.

This clonotype was detected only a few times. CDR3 protein: CASTMVGWASYNEQFF. The DNA for the CDR3 is TGTGCCAGCACTATGGTGGGGTGGGCCTCCTACAATGAGCAGTTCTTC. The rearrangement links TRBV28 to TRBJ2-1; D uncertain. The CDR3 runs 16 residues. The germline V gene encodes CDR1 MDHEN and CDR2 SYDVKM. V lost 7 bases to trimming and J lost 0 bases, with 16 bases between them.

This clonotype was observed at least ten times. V and J are TRBV29-1 and TRBJ1-2; no firm D call. The CDR3 has 11 amino acids. Germline V gene data show CDR1 as SQVTM and CDR2 as ANQGSEA. The V end lost 4 bases, the J end lost 3 bases, and 6 bases lay between the germline ends. CDR3 nucleotides: TGCAGCGTTGTCGCTGACTATGGCTACACCTTC. Translating gives CSVVADYGYTF.

The gene calls are TRBV28 and TRBJ2-1; D may be TRBD2 (6 bases). CDR3 length: 15 amino acids. CDR1 and CDR2 (germline): MDHEN, SYDVKM. Trimming left V 4 bases short and J 3 bases short, with 13 bases between. CDR3 sequence: CASSSRRGVYNEQFF. For the CDR3, the DNA is TGTGCCAGCAGTTCCCGGCGGGGCGTCTACAATGAGCAGTTCTTC.

This clonotype was counted ten times or more. V and J are TRBV12-3 or TRBV12-4 and TRBJ1-2; TRBD1 aligns across 10 bases. The CDR3 extends over 15 amino acids. V lost 5 bases to trimming and J lost 6 bases; unmatched junction nucleotides: 9. CDR3 protein: CASSQTGGAGHGYTF. The CDR3 DNA is TGTGCCAGCAGTCAGACAGGGGGCGCAGGTCATGGCTACACCTTC.

As regards this clonotype: At one of its ends the junction is not consistent with the germline gene, which may arise from a read error. This chain joins TRBV29-1 and TRBJ2-1; D is unclear. This CDR3 contains 12 residues. Germline assignment: CDR1 SQVTM and CDR2 ANQGSEA. As DNA, the CDR3 is TGCAGCGTGCCGGAACGCCACAAGGAGCAGTTCTTC. Translated, it gives CSVPERHKEQFF.